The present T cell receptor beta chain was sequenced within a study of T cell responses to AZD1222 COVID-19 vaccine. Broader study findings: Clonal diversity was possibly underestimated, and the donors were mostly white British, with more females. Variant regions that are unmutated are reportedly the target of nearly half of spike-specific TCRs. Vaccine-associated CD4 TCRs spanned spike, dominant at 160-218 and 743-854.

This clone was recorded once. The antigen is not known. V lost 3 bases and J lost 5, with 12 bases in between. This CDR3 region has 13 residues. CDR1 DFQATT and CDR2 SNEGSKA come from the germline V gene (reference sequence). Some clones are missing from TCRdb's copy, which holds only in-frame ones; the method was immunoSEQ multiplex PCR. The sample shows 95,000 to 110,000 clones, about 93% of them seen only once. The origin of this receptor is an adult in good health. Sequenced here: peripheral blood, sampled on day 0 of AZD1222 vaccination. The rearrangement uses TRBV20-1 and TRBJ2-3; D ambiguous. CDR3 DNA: TGCAGTGCTAGTCAAGGGTCTCGAGATACGCAGTATTTT. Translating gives CSASQGSRDTQYF.